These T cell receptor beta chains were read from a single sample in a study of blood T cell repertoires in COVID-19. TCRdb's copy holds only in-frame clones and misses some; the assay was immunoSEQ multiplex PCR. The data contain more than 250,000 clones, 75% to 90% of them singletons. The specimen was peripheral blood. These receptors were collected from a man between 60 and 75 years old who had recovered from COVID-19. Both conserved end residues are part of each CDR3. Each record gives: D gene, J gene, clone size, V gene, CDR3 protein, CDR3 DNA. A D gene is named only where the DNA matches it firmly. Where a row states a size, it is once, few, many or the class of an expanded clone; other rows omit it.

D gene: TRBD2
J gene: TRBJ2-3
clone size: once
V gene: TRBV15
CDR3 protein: CATSGRLASQYF
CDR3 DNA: TGTGCCACCAGCGGCAGACTAGCGTCGCAGTATTTT

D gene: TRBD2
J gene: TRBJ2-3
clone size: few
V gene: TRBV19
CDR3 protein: CASSNHWTSGSRDTQYF
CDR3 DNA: TGTGCCAGTAGCAACCACTGGACTAGCGGGAGTCGCGATACGCAGTATTTT

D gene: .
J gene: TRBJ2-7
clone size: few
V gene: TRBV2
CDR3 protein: CASKVGRSTYEQYF
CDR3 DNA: TGTGCCAGCAAGGTGGGCAGGTCCACCTACGAGCAGTACTTC

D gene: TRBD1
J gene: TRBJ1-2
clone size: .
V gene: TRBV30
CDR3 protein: CAWSVRQGVDGYTF
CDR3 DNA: TGTGCCTGGAGTGTAAGGCAGGGGGTTGATGGCTACACCTTC

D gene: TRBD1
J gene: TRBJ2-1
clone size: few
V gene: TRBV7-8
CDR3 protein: CASSQGDRPYNEQFF
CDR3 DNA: TGTGCCAGCAGCCAGGGGGACAGGCCCTACAATGAGCAGTTCTTC

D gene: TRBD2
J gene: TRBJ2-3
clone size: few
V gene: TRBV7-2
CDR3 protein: CASSPGTSGRTGTQYF
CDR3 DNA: TGTGCCAGCAGCCCGGGGACTAGCGGGAGAACCGGTACGCAGTATTTT

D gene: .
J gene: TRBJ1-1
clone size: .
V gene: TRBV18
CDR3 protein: CASSQDGGGTEAFF
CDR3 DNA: TGTGCCAGCTCTCAGGATGGTGGGGGGACTGAAGCTTTCTTT

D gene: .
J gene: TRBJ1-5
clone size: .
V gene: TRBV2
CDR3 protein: CASTGRETQPQHF
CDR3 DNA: TGTGCCAGCACGGGCAGGGAAACTCAGCCCCAGCATTTT

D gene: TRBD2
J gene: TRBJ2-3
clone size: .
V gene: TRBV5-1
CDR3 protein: CASSVAGGPTDTQYF
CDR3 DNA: TGCGCCAGCAGCGTAGCGGGAGGGCCGACAGATACGCAGTATTTT

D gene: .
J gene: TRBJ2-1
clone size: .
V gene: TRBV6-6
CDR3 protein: CASSYPEKDSNEQFF
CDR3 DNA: TGTGCCAGCAGTTACCCTGAGAAGGACAGCAATGAGCAGTTCTTC

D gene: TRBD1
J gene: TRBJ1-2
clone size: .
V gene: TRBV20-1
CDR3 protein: CSASPQGAISYGYTF
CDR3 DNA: TGCAGTGCTAGTCCACAGGGGGCCATATCCTATGGCTACACCTTC

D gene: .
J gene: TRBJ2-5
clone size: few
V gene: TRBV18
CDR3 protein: CASSPVTPRAGRTQETQYF
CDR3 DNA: TGTGCCAGCTCACCAGTGACGCCCCGGGCAGGGAGGACCCAAGAGACCCAGTACTTC

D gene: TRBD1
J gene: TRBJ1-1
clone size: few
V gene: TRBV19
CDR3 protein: CASSIKGQSPEAFF
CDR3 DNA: TGTGCCAGTAGTATAAAGGGACAGTCACCTGAAGCTTTCTTT

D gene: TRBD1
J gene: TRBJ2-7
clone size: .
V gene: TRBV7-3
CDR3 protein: CASRPTGGSEQYF
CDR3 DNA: TGTGCCAGCAGGCCGACAGGGGGTAGCGAGCAGTACTTC

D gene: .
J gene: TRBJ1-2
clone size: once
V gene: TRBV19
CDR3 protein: CATKPTAGVVYGYTF
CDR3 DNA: TGTGCCACCAAACCGACGGCCGGAGTAGTCTATGGCTACACCTTC

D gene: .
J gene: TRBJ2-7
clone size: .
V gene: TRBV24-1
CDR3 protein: CATSDSRGIIWEQYF
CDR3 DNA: TGTGCCACCAGTGATTCGAGGGGGATCATATGGGAGCAGTACTTC

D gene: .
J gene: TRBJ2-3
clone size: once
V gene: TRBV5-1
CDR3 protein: CASSLRGSTDTQYF
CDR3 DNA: TGCGCCAGCAGCTTGCGGGGGAGCACAGATACGCAGTATTTT

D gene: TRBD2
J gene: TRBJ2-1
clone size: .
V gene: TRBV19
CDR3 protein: CASSMGAGASYNEQFF
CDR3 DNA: TGTGCCAGTAGTATGGGAGCGGGGGCCTCCTACAATGAGCAGTTCTTC

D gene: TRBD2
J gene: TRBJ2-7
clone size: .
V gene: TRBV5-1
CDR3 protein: CASSLVSGGTYEQYF
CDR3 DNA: TGCGCCAGCAGCTTGGTTAGCGGGGGGACCTACGAGCAGTACTTC

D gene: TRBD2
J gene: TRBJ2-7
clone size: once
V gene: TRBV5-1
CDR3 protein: CASSLAWKRDPHYEQYF
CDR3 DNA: TGCGCCAGCAGCTTGGCATGGAAGCGGGACCCACACTACGAGCAGTACTTC

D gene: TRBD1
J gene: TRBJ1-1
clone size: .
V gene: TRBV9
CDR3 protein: CASEGTEAEAFF
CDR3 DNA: TGTGCCAGCGAAGGGACAGAGGCTGAAGCTTTCTTT

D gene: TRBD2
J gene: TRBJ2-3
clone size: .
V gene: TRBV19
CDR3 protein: CASSIQRGSTDTQYF
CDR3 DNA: TGTGCCAGTAGTATCCAGCGGGGGAGCACAGATACGCAGTATTTT

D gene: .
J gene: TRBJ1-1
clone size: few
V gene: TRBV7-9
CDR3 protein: CASSLWTFGMNTEAFF
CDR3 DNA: TGTGCCAGCAGCTTATGGACTTTCGGTATGAACACTGAAGCTTTCTTT

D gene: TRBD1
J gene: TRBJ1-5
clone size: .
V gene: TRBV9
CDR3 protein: CASSTGTGNSNQPQHF
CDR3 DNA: TGTGCCAGCAGCACCGGGACAGGCAATAGCAATCAGCCCCAGCATTTT

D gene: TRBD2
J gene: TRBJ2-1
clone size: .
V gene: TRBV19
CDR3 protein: CASNPTSGGYNEQFF
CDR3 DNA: TGTGCCAGTAACCCGACTAGCGGGGGTTACAATGAGCAGTTCTTC

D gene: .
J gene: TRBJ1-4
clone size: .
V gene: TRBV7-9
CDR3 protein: CASSSRAARELFF
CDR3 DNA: TGTGCCAGCAGCTCACGAGCAGCCCGGGAACTGTTTTTT

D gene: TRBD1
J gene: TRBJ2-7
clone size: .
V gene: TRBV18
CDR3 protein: CASSLGTGEPYEQYF
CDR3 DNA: TGTGCCAGCTCACTGGGGACAGGGGAACCCTACGAGCAGTACTTC

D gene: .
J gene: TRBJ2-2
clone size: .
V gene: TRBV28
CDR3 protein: CASSTDYSGELFF
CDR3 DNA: TGTGCCAGCAGTACTGACTACTCCGGGGAGCTGTTTTTT

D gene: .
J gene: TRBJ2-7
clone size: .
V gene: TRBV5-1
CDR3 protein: CASSSSSYEQYF
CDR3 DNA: TGCGCCAGCAGTTCTTCCTCCTACGAGCAGTACTTC

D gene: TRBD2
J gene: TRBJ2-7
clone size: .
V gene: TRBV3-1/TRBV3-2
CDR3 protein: CASSQVTGLAYEQYF
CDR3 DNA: TGTGCCAGCAGCCAAGTTACTGGACTAGCCTACGAGCAGTACTTC

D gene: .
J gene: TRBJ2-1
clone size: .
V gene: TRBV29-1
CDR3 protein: CSVEGAGSYNEQFF
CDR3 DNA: TGCAGCGTTGAGGGAGCGGGTTCCTACAATGAGCAGTTCTTC

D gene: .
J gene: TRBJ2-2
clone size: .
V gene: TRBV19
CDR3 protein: CASSIDPGGELFF
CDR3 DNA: TGTGCCAGTAGTATAGACCCCGGGGGGGAGCTGTTTTTT

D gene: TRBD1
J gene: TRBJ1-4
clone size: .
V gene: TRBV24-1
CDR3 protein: CATSESGQGGEKLFF
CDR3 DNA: TGTGCCACCAGTGAGTCGGGACAGGGGGGTGAAAAACTGTTTTTT

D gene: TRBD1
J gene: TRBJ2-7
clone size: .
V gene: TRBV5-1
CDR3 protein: CASSSRTGGYEQYF
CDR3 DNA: TGCGCCAGCAGTTCAAGGACAGGGGGCTACGAGCAGTACTTC

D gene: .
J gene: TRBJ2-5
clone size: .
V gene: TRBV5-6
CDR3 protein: CASSSQGNQETQYF
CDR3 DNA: TGTGCCAGCAGCTCCCAGGGAAACCAAGAGACCCAGTACTTC

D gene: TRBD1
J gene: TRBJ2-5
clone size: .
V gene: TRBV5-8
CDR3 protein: CASREGQGARETQYF
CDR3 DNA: TGTGCCAGCAGGGAGGGACAGGGGGCTCGGGAGACCCAGTACTTC

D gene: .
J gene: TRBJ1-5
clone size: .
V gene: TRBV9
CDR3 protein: CASSLGPALHQPQHF
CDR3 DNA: TGTGCCAGCAGCCTCGGTCCCGCCCTTCATCAGCCCCAGCATTTT

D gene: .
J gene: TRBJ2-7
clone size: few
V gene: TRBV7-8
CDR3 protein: CASSSTAQNDEQYF
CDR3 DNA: TGTGCCAGCAGCTCGACAGCCCAGAACGACGAGCAGTACTTC

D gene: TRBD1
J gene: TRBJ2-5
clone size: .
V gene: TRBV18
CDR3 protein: CASSRGTGQHQETQYF
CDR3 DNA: TGTGCCAGCTCACGCGGGACAGGGCAACATCAAGAGACCCAGTACTTC

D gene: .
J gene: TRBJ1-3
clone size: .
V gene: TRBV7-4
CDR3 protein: CASSLTGRGRQCRGNTIYF
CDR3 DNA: TGTGCCAGCAGCTTAACGGGGCGGGGGAGACAGTGCCGGGGAAACACCATATATTTT

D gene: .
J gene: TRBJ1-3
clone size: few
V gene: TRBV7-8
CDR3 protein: CASQPLDSGNTIYF
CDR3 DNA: TGTGCCAGCCAACCCTTGGACAGTGGAAACACCATATATTTT

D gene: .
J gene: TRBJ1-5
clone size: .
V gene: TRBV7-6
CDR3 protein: CASSLVGGSSNQPQHF
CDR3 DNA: TGTGCCAGCAGCTTAGTGGGAGGGTCTAGCAATCAGCCCCAGCATTTT